These 9 T cell receptor beta chains came from one sample sequenced in a study of blood T cell repertoires in COVID-19. Profiling relied on immunoSEQ multiplex PCR, and the TCRdb table lists in-frame clones only, not all of them. Of 200,000 to 300,000 clones listed, 83% are singletons. Specimen: PBMCs or T cells enriched from blood (not recorded which). The receptors shown here come from a woman aged 40 to 50 who had been exposed to COVID-19.

The chain recombines TRBV18 with TRBJ2-2; possibly TRBD2 for D (7 bases). Germline V gives CDR1 KGHSH, CDR2 LQKENI. The CDR3 totals 15 residues. Deletions cut 5 bases from V and 4 bases from J, with 14 bases between. CDR3 nucleotide sequence: TGTGCCAGCTCAATGGCGGGGGCCCTCACCGGGGAGCTGTTTTTT. Encoded protein: CASSMAGALTGELFF.

In the case of this clone: This specimen includes other DNA sequences encoding the same CDR3. The chain recombines TRBV6-5 with TRBJ1-3; D may be TRBD1 (6 bases). The germline V gene encodes CDR1 MNHEY and CDR2 SVGAGI. The CDR3 is 14 amino acids. V was pared by 6 bases and J by 1 base, with 10 bases between. For the CDR3, the DNA is TGTGCCAGCAGGGTAACAGGGTCTGGAAACACCATATATTTT. The encoded protein is CASRVTGSGNTIYF.

The rearrangement uses TRBV2 and TRBJ2-3; 10 nucleotides agree with TRBD2. The CDR3 spans 14 residues. With 7 bases clipped from V and 3 bases from J, the junction kept 4 bases outside the gene matches. Germline values: CDR1 SNHLY, CDR2 FYNNEI. CDR3 in amino acids: CASILAGATDTQYF. The CDR3 bases are TGTGCCAGCATCCTAGCGGGGGCAACAGATACGCAGTATTTT.

The chain combines TRBV29-1 with TRBJ2-7, with TRBD1 as a possible D gene (6 bases). Germline loops: CDR1 SQVTM, CDR2 ANQGSEA. This CDR3 is 14 amino acids long. The V end lost 2 bases, the J end lost 6 bases, and 17 bases lay between the germline ends. The CDR3 here is CSVETGPHPTEQYF. The CDR3, as DNA: TGCAGCGTTGAAACAGGGCCCCATCCTACCGAGCAGTACTTC.

This clone was recorded only once. The chain joins TRBV10-3 to TRBJ1-6; 7 bases match TRBD1. V dropped 5 bases and J dropped 7; count of bases not matched to a gene: 8. The CDR3 is 15 amino acids. Germline V gives CDR1 ENHRY, CDR2 SYGVKD. The CDR3 DNA follows: TGTGCCATCAGTCGAATGACAGGGCTAAATTCACCCCTCCACTTT. Translated: CAISRMTGLNSPLHF.

The V gene is TRBV29-1, the J gene TRBJ2-3; 9 bases map to TRBD1. The V gene end was trimmed by 3 bases and the J gene end by 4 bases; junction bases not matched to a gene: 14. Per germline, CDR1 SQVTM and CDR2 ANQGSEA. This CDR3 is built from 17 residues. CDR3 DNA: TGCAGCGTTGAGTACTTTAGACAGGGGGGAACACCAGATACGCAGTATTTT. Translating gives CSVEYFRQGGTPDTQYF.

In this sample, this clone turned up once. This sequence joins TRBV14 and TRBJ1-2; D uncertain. CDR1 and CDR2 (germline): SGHDN, FVKESK. The CDR3 sequence is 12 residues long. The ends were cut back, 1 base at V and 9 bases at J, with 9 bases in the middle. CDR3 sequence (DNA): TGTGCCAGCAGCCAAGTACGAGGGAGCTACACCTTC. Translating gives CASSQVRGSYTF.

For this clone: The same CDR3 also results from other DNA sequences found in this sample. This sequence joins TRBV12-3 or TRBV12-4 and TRBJ2-7; D is uncertain. This CDR3 region has 11 residues. V lost 4 bases, J lost 3 bases, and 4 bases lay in between. The CDR3 loop is CASSSNYEQYF. The CDR3 nucleotides are TGTGCCAGCAGTTCAAACTACGAGCAGTACTTC.

V usage is TRBV15 and J usage is TRBJ1-2; 8 bases align to TRBD1. V lost 3 bases and J lost 4; bases outside the gene matches: 10. The germline gives CDR1 LNHNV, CDR2 YYDKDF (reference sequence). The CDR3 spans 16 residues. The DNA of the CDR3 is TGTGCCACCAGCAGGGACAGGGAGCCCGGGGCCTATGGCTACACCTTC. This sequence encodes CATSRDREPGAYGYTF.